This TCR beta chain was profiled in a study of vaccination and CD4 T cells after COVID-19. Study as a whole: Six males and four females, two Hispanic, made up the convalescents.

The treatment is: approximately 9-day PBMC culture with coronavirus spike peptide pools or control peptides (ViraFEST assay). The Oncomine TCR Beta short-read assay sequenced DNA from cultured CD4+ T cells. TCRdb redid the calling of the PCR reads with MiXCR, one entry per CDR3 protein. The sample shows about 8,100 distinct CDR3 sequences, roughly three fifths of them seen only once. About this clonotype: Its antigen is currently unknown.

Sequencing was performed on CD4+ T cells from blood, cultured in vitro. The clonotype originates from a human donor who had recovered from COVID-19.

CDR3 bases: TGCAGTGCCGAGGAGGGGCCGGGGCAGCCCCAGCATTTT. It codes for CSAEEGPGQPQHF. The chain carries TRBV20-1 and TRBJ1-5, with a possible D match to TRBD1 (5 bases). Germline CDR1 and CDR2: DFQATT and SNEGSKA (reference sequence). The CDR3 has 13 amino acids. Trimming took 6 bases from V and 7 from J, leaving 16 bases between them.